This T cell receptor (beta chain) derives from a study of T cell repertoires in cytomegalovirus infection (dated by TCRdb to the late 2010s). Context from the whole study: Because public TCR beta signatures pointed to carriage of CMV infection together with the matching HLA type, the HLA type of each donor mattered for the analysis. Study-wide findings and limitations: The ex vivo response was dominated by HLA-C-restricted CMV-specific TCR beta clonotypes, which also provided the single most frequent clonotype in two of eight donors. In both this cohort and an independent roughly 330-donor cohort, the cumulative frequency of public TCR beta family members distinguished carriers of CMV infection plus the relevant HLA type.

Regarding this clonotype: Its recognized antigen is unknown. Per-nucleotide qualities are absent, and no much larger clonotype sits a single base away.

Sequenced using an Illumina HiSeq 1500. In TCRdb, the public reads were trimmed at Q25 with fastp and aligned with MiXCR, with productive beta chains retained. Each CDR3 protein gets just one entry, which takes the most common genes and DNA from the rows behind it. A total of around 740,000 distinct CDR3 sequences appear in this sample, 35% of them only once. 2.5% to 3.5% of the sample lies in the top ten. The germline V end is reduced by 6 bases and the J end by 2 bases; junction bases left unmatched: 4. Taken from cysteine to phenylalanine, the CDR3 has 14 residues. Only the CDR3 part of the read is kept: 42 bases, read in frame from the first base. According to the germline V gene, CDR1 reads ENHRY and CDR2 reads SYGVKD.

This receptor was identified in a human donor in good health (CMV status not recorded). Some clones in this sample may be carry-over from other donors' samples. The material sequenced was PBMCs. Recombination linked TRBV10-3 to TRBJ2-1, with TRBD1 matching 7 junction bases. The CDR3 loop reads CAIRDGTAYNEQFF. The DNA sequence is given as TGTGCCATCAGGGACGGGACAGCCTACAATGAGCAGTTCTTC.